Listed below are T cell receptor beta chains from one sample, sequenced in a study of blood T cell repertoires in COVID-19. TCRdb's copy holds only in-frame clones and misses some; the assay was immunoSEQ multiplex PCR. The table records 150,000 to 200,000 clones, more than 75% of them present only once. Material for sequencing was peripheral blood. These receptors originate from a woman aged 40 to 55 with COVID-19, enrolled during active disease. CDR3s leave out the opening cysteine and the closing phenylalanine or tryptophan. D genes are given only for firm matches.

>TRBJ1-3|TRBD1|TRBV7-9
ASSPLDRPSTIY
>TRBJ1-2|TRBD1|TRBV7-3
ASSFRTGDGYT
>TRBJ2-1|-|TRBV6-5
ASIPLRGNEQF
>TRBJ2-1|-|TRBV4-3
ASSRGGSSYNEQF
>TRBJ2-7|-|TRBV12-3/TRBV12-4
ATGGAYEQY
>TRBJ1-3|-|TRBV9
ASSVMGSMGNTIY
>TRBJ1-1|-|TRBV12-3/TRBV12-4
ASSFRQNTEAF
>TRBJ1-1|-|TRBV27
ASSRYLLRMNTEAF
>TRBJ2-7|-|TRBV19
ASSRDTESYEQY
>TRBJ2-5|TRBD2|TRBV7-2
ASSSGTSGGQTQY
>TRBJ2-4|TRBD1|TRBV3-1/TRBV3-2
ASSQAGGKNIQY
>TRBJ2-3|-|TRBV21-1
ASSKGGVPGPDTQY
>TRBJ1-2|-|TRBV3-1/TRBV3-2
ASKTTSGLWSGYGYT
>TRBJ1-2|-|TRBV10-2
ASRTDSYGYT
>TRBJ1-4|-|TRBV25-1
ASSEPRKLF
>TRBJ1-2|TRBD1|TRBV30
AWKGGDRVKKGYGYT
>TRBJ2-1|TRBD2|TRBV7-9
ASYERGQQF
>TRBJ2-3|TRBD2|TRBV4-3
ASSQQAGGSTDTQY
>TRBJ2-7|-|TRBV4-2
ASSYVLASEQY
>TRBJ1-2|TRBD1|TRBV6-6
ASSRPGQGLNGYT
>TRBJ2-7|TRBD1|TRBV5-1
ASSGGTGDLYEQY
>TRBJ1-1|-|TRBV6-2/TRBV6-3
ASSSTVSPSRVLNTEAF
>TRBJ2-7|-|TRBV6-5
ASRPQEGTPAEQY